What follows describes a single TCR beta chain. This sample was included in a study of cytomegalovirus exposure and HLA in healthy donors. In the PCR, 60 Vbeta and 13 Jbeta primers were used. Only in-frame clones appear in the TCRdb table, and some are missing; sequencing was by immunoSEQ multiplex PCR. The sample table includes 200,000 to 250,000 clones. Germline values: CDR1 MNHNS, CDR2 SASEGT. The CDR3 totals 16 residues. V dropped 4 bases and J dropped 6 bases, with 19 bases sitting between them. The material sequenced was PBMCs. The source is a woman aged 25-40 years in good health and CMV-seropositive. V and J are TRBV6-1 and TRBJ2-1, with D maybe TRBD2 (7 bases). The CDR3 protein is CASSVRGGTRTNEQFF. The CDR3 DNA sequence: TGTGCCAGCAGTGTGAGGGGGGGCACTCGGACCAATGAGCAGTTCTTC.